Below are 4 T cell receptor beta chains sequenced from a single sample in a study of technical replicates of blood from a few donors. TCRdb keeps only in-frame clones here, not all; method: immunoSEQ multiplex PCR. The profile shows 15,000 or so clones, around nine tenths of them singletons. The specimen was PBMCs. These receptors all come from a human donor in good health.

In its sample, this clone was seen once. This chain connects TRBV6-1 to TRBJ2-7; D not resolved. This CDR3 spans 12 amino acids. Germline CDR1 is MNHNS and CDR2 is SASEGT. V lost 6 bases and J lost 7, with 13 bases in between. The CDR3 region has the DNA TGTGCCAGCAGCCCGGGTAGTTGGGAGCAGTACTTC. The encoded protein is CASSPGSWEQYF.

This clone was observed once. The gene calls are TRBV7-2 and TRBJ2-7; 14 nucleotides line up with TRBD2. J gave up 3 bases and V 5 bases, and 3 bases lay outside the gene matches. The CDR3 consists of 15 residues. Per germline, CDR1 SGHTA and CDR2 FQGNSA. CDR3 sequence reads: CASSGGTSGSYEQYF. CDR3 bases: TGTGCCAGCAGCGGAGGGACTAGCGGGAGCTACGAGCAGTACTTC.

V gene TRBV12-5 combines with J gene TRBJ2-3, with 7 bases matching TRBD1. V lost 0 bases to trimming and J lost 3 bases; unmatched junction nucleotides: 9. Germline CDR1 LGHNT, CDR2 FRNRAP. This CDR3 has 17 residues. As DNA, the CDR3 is TGTGCTAGTGGTTTGGTACCGCGGCAGGGGGTAACAGATACGCAGTATTTT. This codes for CASGLVPRQGVTDTQYF.

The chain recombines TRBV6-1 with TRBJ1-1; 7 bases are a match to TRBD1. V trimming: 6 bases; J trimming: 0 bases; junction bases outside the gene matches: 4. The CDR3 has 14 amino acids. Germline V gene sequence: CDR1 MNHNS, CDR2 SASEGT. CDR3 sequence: CASRRTGMNTEAFF. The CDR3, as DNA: TGTGCCAGCAGAAGGACAGGAATGAACACTGAAGCTTTCTTT.